This T cell receptor beta chain was captured in a study of control samples from healthy donors and cancer patients. This table comes from immunoSEQ multiplex PCR, and its TCRdb copy is limited to in-frame clones, with some not included. The sample shows under 450,000 clones, around nine tenths of them seen only once. With 5 bases removed from V and 3 bases from J, the gap between germline ends came to 10 bases. The V gene's germline CDR1 is MNHEY and CDR2 SVGAGI. The CDR3 runs to 13 residues. Sequenced material: PBMCs. This TCR was recovered from a man aged 40-49 years with head and neck cancer. The chain uses TRBV6-5 and TRBJ1-2; D is uncertain. CDR3 sequence (DNA): TGTGCCAGCAGTCGAGACACCTACTATGGCTACACCTTC. Its translation is CASSRDTYYGYTF.